One sample yielded the 21 T cell receptor beta chains listed below, sequenced in a study of cytomegalovirus exposure and HLA in healthy donors. This PCR relied on a set of 60 Vbeta primers and 13 Jbeta primers. Measured with immunoSEQ multiplex PCR; TCRdb has only the in-frame clones, and not every one. This table has nearly 300,000 clones, approximately 90% appearing once. Sample: PBMCs. These receptors were taken from a middle-aged man in good health and CMV-seropositive.

The chain recombines TRBV13 with TRBJ2-5; 14 bases match TRBD2. CDR1 is PRHDT and CDR2 is FYEKMQ in the germline V gene (reference sequence). CDR3 length: 15 residues. V trimming: 0 bases; J trimming: 11 bases; junction bases outside the gene matches: 5. CDR3 nucleotide sequence: TGTGCCAGCAGCTTAGGGGGACTAGCGGGAGAGGAGCAGTACTTC. This encodes CASSLGGLAGEEQYF.

The CDR3 loop reads CASSLGVEIAGLYNEQFF. Written as DNA, the CDR3 is TGCGCCAGCAGCTTGGGGGTGGAGATAGCGGGCCTCTACAATGAGCAGTTCTTC. This rearrangement joins TRBV5-1 to TRBJ2-1; 7 bases are a match to TRBD2. CDR3 length equals 18 residues. The ends lost 0 bases at V and 3 bases at J; junction bases unmatched: 12. From germline, CDR1 is SGHRS and CDR2 YFSETQ.

Here the CDR3 reads CASSLGQDEAFF. CDR3 bases: TGTGCCAGCAGCCTAGGACAGGATGAAGCTTTCTTT. V and J are TRBV7-9 and TRBJ1-1; TRBD1 matches 7 bases. Germline V lookup: CDR1 SEHNR, CDR2 FQNEAQ (reference sequence). V shed 5 bases, J shed 7 bases, and the junction held 4 bases outside the gene matches. This CDR3 is built from 12 residues.

The chain joins TRBV7-2 to TRBJ2-7, with TRBD2 matching 7 bases. The CDR3 spans 16 residues. CDR1 SGHTA and CDR2 FQGNSA come from the germline V gene. The J segment lost 2 bases and the V segment lost 2 bases, leaving 9 bases of the junction unmatched. CDR3 DNA: TGTGCCAGCAGCTTATATAGTCTAGCGGAAACCTACGAGCAGTACTTC. Protein sequence: CASSLYSLAETYEQYF.

The genes are TRBV6-5 and TRBJ2-1; TRBD1 matches at 10 bases. Germline CDR1 reads MNHEY; CDR2 reads SVGAGI. The CDR3 runs 15 residues. The V and J ends lost 2 bases and 3 bases, in that order; junction bases with no gene match: 1. The CDR3 DNA sequence: TGTGCCAGCAGTTACGACAGGGGGCTCTACAATGAGCAGTTCTTC. This codes for CASSYDRGLYNEQFF.

This chain links TRBV29-1 with TRBJ2-1; possibly TRBD2 for D (5 bases). CDR1 is SQVTM, CDR2 ANQGSEA, per germline. The CDR3 has 11 amino acids. The V gene lost 2 bases and the J gene lost 10 bases, with 9 bases spanning the gap. CDR3 sequence reads: CSVEPGEEQFF. In nucleotides, the CDR3 is TGCAGCGTTGAACCCGGGGAGGAGCAGTTCTTC.

The chain couples TRBV10-3 to TRBJ2-7; 11 positions match TRBD1. V was pared by 4 bases and J by 2 bases, with 4 bases of the junction left unmatched. The germline CDR1 and CDR2 sequences are ENHRY and SYGVKD. The CDR3 is 15 amino acids. The CDR3 nucleotides read TGTGCCATCAGTGGGGGGGGACAGGGGGCCTACGAGCAGTACTTC. Its translation: CAISGGGQGAYEQYF.

This clone was recorded a few times. The rearrangement links TRBV10-3 to TRBJ1-1; 7 bases match TRBD1. Germline CDR1 and CDR2: ENHRY and SYGVKD. The CDR3 runs to 15 residues. V trimming: 2 bases; J trimming: 4 bases; junction bases outside the gene matches: 7. For the CDR3, the DNA is TGTGCCATCAGTGAGGCCCGACAGGGCGGCACTGAAGCTTTCTTT. This codes for CAISEARQGGTEAFF.

The rearrangement links TRBV28 to TRBJ2-3, with a weak D call TRBD2 (5 bases). Trimming removed 7 bases at V and 4 bases at J, with 15 bases between. CDR1 and CDR2 (germline): MDHEN, SYDVKM. This CDR3 has 14 amino acids. CDR3 sequence (DNA): TGTGCCAGCACGTTCGGGAACGACCCAGATACGCAGTATTTT. Translating it yields CASTFGNDPDTQYF. The full variable domain, rest sourced from reference TRBV28 and TRBJ2-3, is DVKVTQSSRYLVKRTGEKVFLECVQDMDHENMFWYRQDPGLGLRLIYFSYDVKMKEKGDIPEGYSVSREKKERFSLILESASTNQTSMYLCASTFGNDPDTQYFGPGTRLTVL.

This clone is a singleton in its sample. The DNA is omitted, as the CDR3 cannot be located on it reliably, and the CDR3 follows TCRdb's listing. V and J are TRBV2 and TRBJ2-5; TRBD2, the table's D call, was not compared with the DNA. The CDR3 has 15 amino acids, counting both end residues. CDR1 is SNHLY, CDR2 FYNNEI, per germline. CDR3 sequence reads: CASGTSGSFLETQYF.

The genes are TRBV5-1 and TRBJ1-4, with TRBD1 as a possible D gene (6 bases). The V gene lost 1 base and the J gene lost 8 bases, with 15 bases spanning the gap. Germline CDR1 reads SGHRS; CDR2 reads YFSETQ. The CDR3 is 15 amino acids. CDR3 loop: CASSLSGGDEEKLFF. Written as DNA, the CDR3 is TGCGCCAGCAGCTTGTCGGGGGGCGATGAAGAAAAACTGTTTTTT.

V and J are TRBV7-8 and TRBJ2-7, with 7 positions matching TRBD1. The CDR3 spans 15 residues. J was trimmed by 4 bases and V by 4 bases; bases with no gene match: 10. Germline V gives CDR1 SGHVS, CDR2 FQNEAQ. CDR3: CASSSPSPQGYEQYF. In DNA form, the CDR3 reads TGTGCCAGCAGCTCCCCTTCCCCACAGGGGTACGAGCAGTACTTC. The variable domain in full, completed from reference TRBV7-8 and TRBJ2-7, reads GAGVSQSPRYKVAKRGQDVALRCDPISGHVSLFWYQQALGQGPEFLTYFQNEAQLDKSGLPSDRFFAERPEGSVSTLKIQRTQQEDSAVYLCASSSPSPQGYEQYFGPGTRLTVT.

The table lists this clone with a count of one. The chain recombines TRBV7-6 with TRBJ2-2; no reliable D call. The CDR3 has 12 residues. Per the germline V gene, CDR1 is SGHVS and CDR2 is FNYEAQ. V was pared by 0 bases and J by 8 bases, with 4 bases between. CDR3 region: CASSLASGELFF. CDR3 DNA sequence: TGTGCCAGCAGCTTAGCGTCAGGGGAGCTGTTTTTT.

J is TRBJ2-5 and V is TRBV28; TRBD1 agrees at 9 bases. Unmatched junction bases numbered 13, after V lost 6 bases and J lost 11 bases. The CDR3 has 14 amino acids. In germline, CDR1 is MDHEN, CDR2 SYDVKM. CDR3 sequence (DNA): TGTGCCAGCAGGGTAGGGGACAGGGTAGGAGAGCAGTACTTC. Encoded protein: CASRVGDRVGEQYF.

The rearrangement uses TRBV5-4 and TRBJ2-1; 12 nucleotides align to TRBD2. In germline, CDR1 is SGHNT, CDR2 YYREEE (reference sequence). This CDR3 comprises 19 residues. V trimming: 4 bases; J trimming: 4 bases; junction bases outside the gene matches: 15. CDR3 nucleotide sequence: TGTGCCAGCAGCCCACCGCTAGCGGGAGGGCCAGAGATTTACAATGAGCAGTTCTTC. Amino acid sequence: CASSPPLAGGPEIYNEQFF.

This chain uses TRBV12-1 with TRBJ2-3; the table's TRBD1 call for D was not verified on the DNA. TRBV12-1 is termed a pseudogene. The CDR3 runs 15 residues. Here the CDR3 DNA reads TGTGCCAGCAGAACTATACCAGGGCTTCGGGATACGCAGTATTTT. This gives the protein CASRTIPGLRDTQYF.

The chain couples TRBV9 to TRBJ2-5, with 7 bases matching TRBD2. The CDR3 is 15 amino acids. The germline gives CDR1 SGDLS, CDR2 YYNGEE. Unmatched junction bases numbered 7, after V lost 0 bases and J lost 5 bases. The CDR3: CASSVGGGPVETQYF. In nucleotides, the CDR3 is TGTGCCAGCAGCGTAGGGGGAGGGCCGGTGGAGACCCAGTACTTC.

The chain is built from TRBV7-6 and TRBJ2-5; weak D call: TRBD2 (6 bases). Germline V gene sequence: CDR1 SGHVS, CDR2 FNYEAQ. V was shortened by 3 bases and J by 4 bases, with 15 bases between the two germline ends. This CDR3 has 15 amino acids. The CDR3 region is CASSFYGGVGETQYF. The CDR3 DNA is TGTGCCAGCAGCTTTTACGGCGGGGTGGGAGAGACCCAGTACTTC.

The gene calls are TRBV11-1 and TRBJ2-5; 13 nucleotides align to TRBD2. CDR3 length equals 16 residues. Germline V gene data show CDR1 as SGHAT and CDR2 as FQDESV (reference sequence). V lost 4 bases and J lost 3; bases outside the gene matches: 5. The DNA for the CDR3 is TGTGCCAGCAGCTACGGGACTAGCGGGAAGAAAGAGACCCAGTACTTC. This gives the protein CASSYGTSGKKETQYF.

The genes are TRBV15 and TRBJ2-3; TRBD2 aligns across 10 bases. The CDR3 is made up of 18 amino acids. Germline V gene lookup returns CDR1 LNHNV and CDR2 YYDKDF (reference sequence). V trimming: 3 bases; J trimming: 0 bases; junction bases outside the gene matches: 9. The CDR3 reads CATSSTRLSGGSTDTQYF. CDR3 nucleotide sequence: TGTGCCACCAGCAGTACACGCCTTAGCGGGGGGAGCACAGATACGCAGTATTTT.

The chain joins TRBV4-3 to TRBJ1-2; D is unclear. Germline CDR1 and CDR2: LGHNA and YSLEER. The CDR3 has 15 amino acids. V was clipped by 0 bases and J by 0 bases, with 8 bases between them. CDR3 region: CASSQDRITNYGYTF. The DNA of the CDR3 is TGCGCCAGCAGCCAAGATCGTATAACTAACTATGGCTACACCTTC.